One TCR beta chain is described in this entry. This sample is part of a study of control samples from healthy donors and cancer patients. The germline V gene encodes CDR1 SGHDT and CDR2 YYEEEE. The CDR3 sequence is 15 residues long. The V end was cut by 4 bases, the J end by 2 bases, with 14 bases between. The assay was immunoSEQ multiplex PCR, and TCRdb's table has in-frame clones only and misses some. Of 350,000 to 450,000 clones detected, around 90% appear once; the ten largest clones hold just under 6.5%. The origin of this receptor is a man aged 35-49 years with head and neck cancer. The sequenced material came from PBMCs. The chain uses TRBV5-6 and TRBJ2-3, with D possibly called TRBD1 or TRBD2 (5 bases each). The CDR3 loop is CASSPGTGFTDTQYF. The CDR3 DNA follows: TGTGCCAGCAGCCCCGGGACGGGGTTCACAGATACGCAGTATTTT. Looking up the rest from reference TRBV5-6 and TRBJ2-3 gives the full variable domain: DAGVTQSPTHLIKTRGQQVTLRCSPKSGHDTVSWYQQALGQGPQFIFQYYEEEERQRGNFPDRFSGHQFPNYSSELNVNALLLGDSALYLCASSPGTGFTDTQYFGPGTRLTVL.